The 3 T cell receptor beta chains listed next were all sequenced from one sample in a study of neurological immune-mediated disorders (dated by TCRdb to the late 2010s). Taken with the paper, the label for time point translates to: longitudinal time-point 3. The library was built by means of 5' RACE. The run used an Illumina HiSeq 2500. TCRdb handled the public reads itself, with Q25 trimming in fastp and clone calling in MiXCR, and kept productive beta chains. CDR3 protein sequences are deduplicated, and each keeps its most common genes and DNA. The sample table lists 95,000 to 110,000 distinct CDR3 sequences, roughly a tenth of them with a count of one. Of the sample, approximately 3.3% falls within the top ten clones. The sequenced sample was PBMCs. These receptors all come from a female donor with HTLV-1-associated myelopathy (HAM/TSP).

This clonotype was counted many times. V gene TRBV6-1 combines with J gene TRBJ2-4, with D maybe TRBD2 (5 bases). V shed 10 bases and J shed 4 bases, with 17 bases lying between them. The CDR3 has 14 residues. Germline assignment: CDR1 MNHNS and CDR2 SASEGT. This chain's CDR3 is CATNPPGKKNIQYF. The CDR3 DNA sequence: TGTGCCACCAACCCTCCGGGGAAGAAAAACATTCAGTACTTC.

This clonotype was seen at least ten times. The chain couples TRBV6-5 to TRBJ2-7, with TRBD2 identical over 7 bases. CDR1 and CDR2 from the germline V gene are MNHEY and SVGAGI. The CDR3 runs 16 residues. The V gene end was trimmed by 6 bases and the J gene end by 6 bases; junction bases not matched to a gene: 17. CDR3 in amino acids: CASSSHRRAGVFEQYF. DNA of the CDR3: TGTGCCAGCAGCTCCCACAGAAGGGCGGGGGTGTTCGAGCAGTACTTC.

This clonotype has ten or more counts. This chain connects TRBV3-1 to TRBJ1-3; D unresolved. In germline, CDR1 is LGHDT, CDR2 YNNKEL (reference sequence). Trimming shortened V by 6 bases and J by 4 bases, and 10 bases separated the two germline ends. This CDR3 comprises 13 residues. The CDR3 region has the DNA TGTGCCAGCAGACCTGCCGTCGGAAACACCATATATTTT. This gives the protein CASRPAVGNTIYF.